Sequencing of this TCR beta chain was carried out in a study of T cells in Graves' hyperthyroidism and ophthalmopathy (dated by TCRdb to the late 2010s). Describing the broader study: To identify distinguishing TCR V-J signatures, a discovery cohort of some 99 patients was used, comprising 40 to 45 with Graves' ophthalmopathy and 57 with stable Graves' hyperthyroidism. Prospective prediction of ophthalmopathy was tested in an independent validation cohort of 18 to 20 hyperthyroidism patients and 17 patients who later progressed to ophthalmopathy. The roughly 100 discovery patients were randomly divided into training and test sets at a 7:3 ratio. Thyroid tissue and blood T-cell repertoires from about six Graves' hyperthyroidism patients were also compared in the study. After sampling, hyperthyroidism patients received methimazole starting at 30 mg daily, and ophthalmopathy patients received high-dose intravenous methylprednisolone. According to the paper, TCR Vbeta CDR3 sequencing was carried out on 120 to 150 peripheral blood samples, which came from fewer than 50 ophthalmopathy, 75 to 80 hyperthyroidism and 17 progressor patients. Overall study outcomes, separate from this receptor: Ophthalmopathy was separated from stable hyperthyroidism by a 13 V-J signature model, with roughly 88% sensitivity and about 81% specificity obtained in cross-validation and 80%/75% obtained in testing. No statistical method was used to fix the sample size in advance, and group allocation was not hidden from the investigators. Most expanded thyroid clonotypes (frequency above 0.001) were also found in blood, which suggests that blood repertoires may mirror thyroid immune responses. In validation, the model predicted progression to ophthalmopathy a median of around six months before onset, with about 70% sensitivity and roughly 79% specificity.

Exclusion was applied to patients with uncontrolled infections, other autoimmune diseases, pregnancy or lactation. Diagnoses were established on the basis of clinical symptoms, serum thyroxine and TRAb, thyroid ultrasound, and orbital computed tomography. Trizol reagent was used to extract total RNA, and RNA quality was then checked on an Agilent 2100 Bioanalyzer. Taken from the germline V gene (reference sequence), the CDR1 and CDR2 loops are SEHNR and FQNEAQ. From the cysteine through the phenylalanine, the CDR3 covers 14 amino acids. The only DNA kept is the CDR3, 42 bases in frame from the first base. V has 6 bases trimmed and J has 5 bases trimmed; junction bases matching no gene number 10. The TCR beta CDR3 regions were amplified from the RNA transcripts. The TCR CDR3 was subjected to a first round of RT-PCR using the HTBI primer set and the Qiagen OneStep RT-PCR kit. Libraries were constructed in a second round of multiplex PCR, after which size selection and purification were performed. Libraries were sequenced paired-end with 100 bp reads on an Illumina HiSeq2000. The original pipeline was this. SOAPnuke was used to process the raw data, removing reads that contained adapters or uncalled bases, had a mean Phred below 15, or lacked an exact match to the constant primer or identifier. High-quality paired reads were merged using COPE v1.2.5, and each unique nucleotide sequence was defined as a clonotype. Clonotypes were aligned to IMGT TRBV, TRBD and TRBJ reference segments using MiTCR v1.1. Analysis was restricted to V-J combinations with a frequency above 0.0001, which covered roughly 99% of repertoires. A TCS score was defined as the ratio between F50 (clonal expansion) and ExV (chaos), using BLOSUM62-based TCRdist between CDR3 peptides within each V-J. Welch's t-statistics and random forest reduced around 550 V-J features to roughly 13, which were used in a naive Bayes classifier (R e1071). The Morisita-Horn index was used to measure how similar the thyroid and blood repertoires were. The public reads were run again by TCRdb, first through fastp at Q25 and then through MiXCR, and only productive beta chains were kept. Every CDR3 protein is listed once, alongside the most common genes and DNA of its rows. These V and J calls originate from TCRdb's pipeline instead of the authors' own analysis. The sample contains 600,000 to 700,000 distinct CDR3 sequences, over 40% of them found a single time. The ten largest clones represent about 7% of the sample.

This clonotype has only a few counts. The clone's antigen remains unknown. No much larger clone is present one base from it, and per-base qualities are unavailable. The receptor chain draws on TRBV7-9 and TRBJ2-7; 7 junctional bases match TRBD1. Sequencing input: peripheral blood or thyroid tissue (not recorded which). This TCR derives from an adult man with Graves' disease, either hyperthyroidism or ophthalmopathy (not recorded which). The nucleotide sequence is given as TGTGCCAGCAGTAGGGACAGACAGACCGACGAGCAGTACTTC. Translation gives CASSRDRQTDEQYF.